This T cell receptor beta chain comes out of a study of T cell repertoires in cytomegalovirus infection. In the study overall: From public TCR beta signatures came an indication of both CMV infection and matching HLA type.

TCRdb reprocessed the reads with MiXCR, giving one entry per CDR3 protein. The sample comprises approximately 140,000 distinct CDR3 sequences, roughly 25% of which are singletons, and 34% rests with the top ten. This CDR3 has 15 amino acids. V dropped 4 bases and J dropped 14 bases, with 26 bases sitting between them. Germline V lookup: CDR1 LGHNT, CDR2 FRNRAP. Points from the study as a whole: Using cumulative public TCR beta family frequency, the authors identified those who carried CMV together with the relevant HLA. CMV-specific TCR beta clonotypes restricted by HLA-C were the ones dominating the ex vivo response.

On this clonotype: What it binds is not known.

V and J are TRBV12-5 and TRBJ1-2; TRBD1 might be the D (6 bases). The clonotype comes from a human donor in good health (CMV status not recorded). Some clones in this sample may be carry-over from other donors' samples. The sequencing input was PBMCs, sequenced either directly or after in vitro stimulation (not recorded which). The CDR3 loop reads CASGYSGAGEQDKTF. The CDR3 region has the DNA TGTGCTAGTGGTTATTCGGGGGCCGGGGAACAGGATAAAACCTTC.